The 19 T cell receptor beta chains below all came from one sample that was sequenced in a study of OX40 agonist ivuxolimab in advanced cancers. The data were produced by immunoSEQ multiplex PCR, yet TCRdb's version contains in-frame clones alone and is incomplete. The data hold tens of thousands of clones, with approximately 91% observed a single time. The sequenced sample was CD4+ or CD8+ T cells sorted from blood, obtained in a trial of the OX40 agonist ivuxolimab. The source of these receptors is an adult with an advanced solid tumor such as melanoma, head and neck, liver or kidney cancer.

The J gene is TRBJ2-1, the V gene TRBV6-1; no reliable D call. Germline CDR1 MNHNS, CDR2 SASEGT. Trimming cost V 7 bases and J 6 bases, with 7 bases left between them. This CDR3 has 11 residues. The CDR3 protein is CASNFPNEQFF. The CDR3 nucleotides are TGTGCCAGCAACTTTCCCAATGAGCAGTTCTTC.

In nucleotides, the CDR3 is TGTGCCAGCAGGCGTACAGTGAACACTGAAGCTTTCTTT. Protein sequence: CASRRTVNTEAFF. This chain links TRBV6-5 with TRBJ1-1; unclear D gene. V was cut by 6 bases and J by 0 bases, with 8 bases left in between. The CDR3 loop spans 13 amino acids. Germline CDR1 and CDR2: MNHEY and SVGAGI.

This clone was seen once. The CDR3 reads CASGDRRSNQPQHF. For the CDR3, the DNA is TGTGCCAGCGGCGACAGGCGGAGCAATCAGCCCCAGCATTTT. The gene calls are TRBV2 and TRBJ1-5, with a tentative D call TRBD1 (6 bases). The CDR3 totals 14 residues. The germline V gene has CDR1 SNHLY and CDR2 FYNNEI. Trimming removed 8 bases from V and 1 base from J, with 12 bases in between.

This clone was picked up one time. The rearrangement links TRBV6-1 to TRBJ2-7; 12 positions agree with TRBD2. Trimming at V came to 7 bases and at J to 8 bases, leaving 3 bases not matched to a gene. The CDR3 spans 12 residues. Looked up from germline, CDR1 is MNHNS and CDR2 is SASEGT. CDR3 sequence reads: CASTTSGSQQYF. CDR3 bases: TGTGCCAGCACGACTAGCGGGAGTCAGCAGTACTTC.

CDR3 DNA: TGCAGCGTTGGGACAGGGGGGATTAATGAGCAGTTCTTC. Translated: CSVGTGGINEQFF. The genes are TRBV29-1 and TRBJ2-1; 10 positions agree with TRBD1. The CDR3 has 13 amino acids. With 4 bases clipped from V and 7 bases from J, the junction kept 4 bases outside the gene matches. CDR1 is SQVTM and CDR2 is ANQGSEA in the germline V gene.

The gene calls are TRBV29-1 and TRBJ2-1; D may match TRBD1 or TRBD2 (6 bases each). The ends were cut back, 7 bases at V and 4 bases at J, with 23 bases in the middle. CDR3 length: 16 amino acids. Germline values: CDR1 SQVTM, CDR2 ANQGSEA. The CDR3, as DNA: TGCAGCGCCGGAGGGGGAGAGGGACACGGGTACAATGAGCAGTTCTTC. Protein product: CSAGGGEGHGYNEQFF.

The sample holds a few counts of this clone. The V call is TRBV7-9, the J call TRBJ2-4; unclear D gene. The germline gives CDR1 SEHNR, CDR2 FQNEAQ (reference sequence). This CDR3 region has 12 residues. The V end was cut by 1 base, the J end by 5 bases, with 3 bases between. CDR3 coding DNA: TGTGCCAGCAGCTTAGAAGAAAACATTCAGTACTTC. It codes for CASSLEENIQYF.

The J gene is TRBJ2-1, the V gene TRBV7-9, with 7 bases matching TRBD1. This CDR3 comprises 12 residues. The germline CDR1 and CDR2 sequences are SEHNR and FQNEAQ (reference sequence). V lost 8 bases and J lost 15; bases outside the gene matches: 13. The CDR3 sequence: CASRAQGDSPFF. In DNA form, the CDR3 reads TGTGCCAGCCGAGCTCAAGGGGACAGTCCGTTCTTC.

The gene calls are TRBV19 and TRBJ2-4; D tentatively fits TRBD1 or TRBD2 (6 bases each). The CDR3 contains 18 residues. Germline loops: CDR1 LNHDA, CDR2 SQIVND (reference sequence). V shed 3 bases and J shed 0 bases, with 18 bases lying between them. CDR3 in amino acids: CASSIPGAAELAKNIQYF. In DNA form, the CDR3 reads TGTGCCAGTAGTATTCCGGGGGCAGCAGAATTAGCCAAAAACATTCAGTACTTC.

The V call is TRBV18, the J call TRBJ1-3, with D perhaps TRBD1 (5 bases). Germline assignment: CDR1 KGHSH and CDR2 LQKENI. The length of the CDR3 is 13 residues. Trimming took 4 bases from V and 2 from J, leaving 6 bases between them. DNA of the CDR3: TGTGCCAGCTCACAGGGGACTGGAAACACCATATATTTT. Its translation: CASSQGTGNTIYF. The full variable domain, rest sourced from reference TRBV18 and TRBJ1-3, is NAGVMQNPRHLVRRRGQEARLRCSPMKGHSHVYWYRQLPEEGLKFMVYLQKENIIDESGMPKERFSAEFPKEGPSILRIQQVVRGDSAAYFCASSQGTGNTIYFGEGSWLTVV.

This rearrangement joins TRBV2 to TRBJ1-1; perhaps TRBD1 as D (5 bases). Germline assignment: CDR1 SNHLY and CDR2 FYNNEI. The V gene lost 6 bases and the J gene lost 3 bases, with 11 bases spanning the gap. There are 13 residues in the CDR3. The CDR3 spells CASSLDSDTEAFF. CDR3 DNA: TGTGCCAGCAGCCTTGACAGTGACACTGAAGCTTTCTTT.

V gene TRBV6-4 combines with J gene TRBJ2-2; 11 bases are a match to TRBD2. The V gene's germline CDR1 is MRHNA and CDR2 SNTAGT. The CDR3 has 15 amino acids. The V gene end was trimmed by 5 bases and the J gene end by 4 bases; junction bases not matched to a gene: 3. The CDR3 is CASSLAGGGTGELFF. DNA for the CDR3: TGTGCCAGCAGTCTAGCGGGAGGAGGCACCGGGGAGCTGTTTTTT.

The V gene is TRBV5-1, the J gene TRBJ2-5, with D tentatively TRBD1 or TRBD2 (5 bases each). Trimming removed 0 bases from V and 3 bases from J, with 12 bases in between. The CDR3 runs 15 residues. The germline gives CDR1 SGHRS, CDR2 YFSETQ. CDR3 sequence reads: CASSLDSGAEETQYF. CDR3 sequence (DNA): TGCGCCAGCAGCTTGGACTCCGGGGCGGAAGAGACCCAGTACTTC.

The V gene is TRBV6-1, the J gene TRBJ1-2; D not certain. The CDR3 contains 14 residues. Germline V gene data show CDR1 as MNHNS and CDR2 as SASEGT. Between the trimmed V and J ends, which lost 2 bases and 2 bases, there was a span of 9 bases. The CDR3 here is CASSEPGINYGYTF. The CDR3 coding sequence is TGTGCCAGCAGTGAACCCGGTATAAACTATGGCTACACCTTC.

DNA of the CDR3: TGTGCCAGCAGCGTAAACTATGGCTACACCTTC. Encoded protein: CASSVNYGYTF. The chain carries TRBV9 and TRBJ1-2; D remains unclear. This CDR3 contains 11 residues. From germline, CDR1 is SGDLS and CDR2 YYNGEE. The germline V and J ends were trimmed by 1 base and 2 bases, with 0 bases remaining between them.

The chain uses TRBV18 and TRBJ1-1, with D perhaps TRBD1 (5 bases). CDR1 KGHSH and CDR2 LQKENI come from the germline V gene. The V end was cut by 0 bases, the J end by 0 bases, with 8 bases between. CDR3 length: 15 residues. CDR3 sequence (DNA): TGTGCCAGCTCACCACCGGGGGTTATGAACACTGAAGCTTTCTTT. It yields the protein CASSPPGVMNTEAFF.

This chain uses TRBV5-1 with TRBJ1-4; 7 nucleotides line up with TRBD1. Germline trimming cut 1 base from V and 6 bases from J; bases unmatched to any gene: 6. The CDR3 runs to 15 residues. The germline V gene encodes CDR1 SGHRS and CDR2 YFSETQ. DNA of the CDR3: TGCGCCAGCAGCTTGCGGAATGGACAGGATGAAAAACTGTTTTTT. Its protein product is CASSLRNGQDEKLFF.

CDR3 nucleotide sequence: TGCGCCAGCAGCTCGGGACTAGCGGGAGGAGGGCACACAGATACGCAGTATTTT. Translating gives CASSSGLAGGGHTDTQYF. The chain couples TRBV5-1 to TRBJ2-3, with TRBD2 identical over 15 bases. Germline CDR1 and CDR2: SGHRS and YFSETQ. The CDR3 totals 18 residues. With 3 bases clipped from V and 2 bases from J, the junction kept 7 bases outside the gene matches.

The chain couples TRBV10-1 to TRBJ2-1; D gene unclear. Trimming took off 4 bases at V and 0 bases at J, with 7 bases between the two ends. The CDR3 consists of 14 residues. CDR1 is WNHNN, CDR2 SYGVQD, per germline (reference sequence). The CDR3 coding sequence is TGCGCCAGCAGTGGCCTCAACTCCTACAATGAGCAGTTCTTC. Residues: CASSGLNSYNEQFF.